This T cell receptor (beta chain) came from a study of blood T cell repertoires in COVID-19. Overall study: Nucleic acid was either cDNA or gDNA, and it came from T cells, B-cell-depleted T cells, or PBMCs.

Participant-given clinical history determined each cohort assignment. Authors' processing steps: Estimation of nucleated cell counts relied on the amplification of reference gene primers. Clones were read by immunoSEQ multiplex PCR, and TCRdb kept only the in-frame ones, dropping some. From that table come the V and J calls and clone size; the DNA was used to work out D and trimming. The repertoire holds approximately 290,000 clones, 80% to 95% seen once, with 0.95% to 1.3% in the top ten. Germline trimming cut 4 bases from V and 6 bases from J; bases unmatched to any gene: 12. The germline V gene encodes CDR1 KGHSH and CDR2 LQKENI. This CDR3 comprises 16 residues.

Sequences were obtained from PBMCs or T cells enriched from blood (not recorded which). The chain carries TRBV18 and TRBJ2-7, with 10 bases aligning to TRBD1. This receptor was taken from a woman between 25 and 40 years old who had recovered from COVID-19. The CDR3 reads CASSQKATGGLTEQYF. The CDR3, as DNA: TGTGCCAGCTCACAAAAGGCGACAGGGGGCTTAACCGAGCAGTACTTC.